The clone carrying this TCR beta chain was seen just once. Per the germline V gene, CDR1 is SGHTA and CDR2 is FQGNSA. Trimming cost V 5 bases and J 0 bases, with 14 bases left between them. The CDR3 runs to 15 residues. The data were obtained in a study of Ad26.COV2.S vaccination and SARS-CoV-2 variants. Across the whole study: Intramuscular Ad26.COV2.S at 5x10^10 or 1x10^11 viral particles.

The method was immunoSEQ multiplex PCR; TCRdb's version includes in-frame clones alone and lacks a portion of them. Of around 320,000 clones detected, roughly 84% appear once; the ten largest clones hold roughly 3.1%. Treatment: some 20 received Ad26.COV2.S at low or high dose, single or two shots; 5 received placebo; per-sample allocation not given. The investigators took samples on day 63 after the first vaccine or placebo injection. This chain uses TRBV7-2 with TRBJ2-7; D possibly corresponds to TRBD2 (5 bases). This TCR was sampled from a person between 18 and 60 years old who received the Ad26.COV2.S COVID-19 vaccine or a placebo. The starting material was peripheral blood, obtained in a trial of Ad26.COV2.S vaccine versus placebo. CDR3 loop: CASSTRPGNSYEQYF. The CDR3 region has the DNA TGTGCCAGCAGCACCCGGCCGGGGAACTCCTACGAGCAGTACTTC.